This entry lists 8 T cell receptor beta chains sequenced from one sample in a study of response to subunit inactivated influenza vaccine. TCRdb called the RT-PCR reads again in MiXCR, with one record for every CDR3 protein. The sample yields hundreds of thousands of distinct CDR3 sequences, 6% to 9% seen once. The sequencing used PBMCs from blood, collected less than 30 months after vaccination. The receptors come from a man between 50 and 75 years old who received an inactivated influenza vaccine.

This clonotype was seen only a few times. The V and J genes are TRBV28 and TRBJ1-5; no clear D. Deletions cut 7 bases from V and 9 bases from J, with 16 bases between. In germline, CDR1 is MDHEN, CDR2 SYDVKM. CDR3 length: 13 residues. The CDR3 region has the DNA TGTGCCAGCAATGTAGTGGCCTATTCGCCCCAGCATTTT. Its protein is CASNVVAYSPQHF.

V and J are TRBV29-1 and TRBJ1-1; TRBD1 matches 8 bases. CDR3 length: 15 amino acids. Losses at the gene ends were 8 bases for V and 5 bases for J; bases not matched to a gene: 16. Germline V gene lookup returns CDR1 SQVTM and CDR2 ANQGSEA. CDR3 nucleotide sequence: TGCAGCTTACTCAACCCGGGACAGGAGACAACTGAAGCTTTCTTT. Translation: CSLLNPGQETTEAFF.

This clonotype was recorded a few times. The CDR3, as DNA: TGTGCCAGCAGCTTGTTCCGGATCAGGGATCAAGAGACCCAGTACTTC. This sequence encodes CASSLFRIRDQETQYF. The chain carries TRBV7-8 and TRBJ2-5; D is perhaps TRBD1 (5 bases). Germline CDR1 and CDR2: SGHVS and FQNEAQ. V was cut by 3 bases and J by 2 bases, with 16 bases left in between. The CDR3 length is 16 residues.

At least ten counts were recorded for this clonotype. The chain carries TRBV19 and TRBJ1-3; maybe TRBD1 (5 bases). Trimming removed 7 bases from V and 4 bases from J, with 14 bases in between. The germline V gene encodes CDR1 LNHDA and CDR2 SQIVND (reference sequence). The CDR3 totals 14 residues. CDR3 region: CASTTGTGGNTIYF. CDR3 in DNA: TGTGCCAGTACGACCGGGACCGGAGGAAACACCATATATTTT.

The chain combines TRBV6-1 with TRBJ1-1, with 7 nucleotides matching TRBD1. The CDR3 extends over 15 amino acids. CDR1 is MNHNS and CDR2 is SASEGT in the germline V gene. The V gene end was trimmed by 7 bases and the J gene end by 1 base; junction bases not matched to a gene: 9. As DNA, the CDR3 is TGTGCCAGCAAAATAACAGGGGTAGGGAACACTGAAGCTTTCTTT. Encoded protein: CASKITGVGNTEAFF.

This clonotype was seen a few times. The chain employs TRBV5-1 and TRBJ2-3, with TRBD1 as a possible D gene (9 bases). Trimming removed 4 bases from V and 3 bases from J, with 18 bases in between. The CDR3 has 16 amino acids. Germline assignment: CDR1 SGHRS and CDR2 YFSETQ. The CDR3, as DNA: TGCGCCAGCAGCGCGGGGGGACAGGGTGGTACAGATACGCAGTATTTT. This translates into CASSAGGQGGTDTQYF.

This clonotype showed up just a few times. The rearrangement links TRBV5-1 to TRBJ2-3; D is possibly TRBD1 (6 bases). There are 15 residues in the CDR3. Trimming took 3 bases from V and 0 from J, leaving 11 bases between them. CDR1 is SGHRS, CDR2 YFSETQ, per germline. The CDR3 DNA follows: TGCGCCAGCAGCTCCAGGGGATTTAGCACAGATACGCAGTATTTT. Translated: CASSSRGFSTDTQYF.

Worth noting for this clonotype: One base away lies a much larger clone, so this may be a sequencing read error. The V call is TRBV20-1, the J call TRBJ2-5, with 9 bases lining up with TRBD2. Trimming took 3 bases from V and 8 from J; bases not matched to a gene: 13. Germline V gene data show CDR1 as DFQATT and CDR2 as SNEGSKA (reference sequence). This CDR3 has 15 amino acids. CDR3 sequence reads: CSARKVAGVWDTQYF. Here the CDR3 DNA reads TGCAGTGCTAGGAAGGTAGCGGGAGTGTGGGACACCCAGTACTTC.